Listed here are 15 T cell receptor beta chains from one sample, sequenced in a study of blood T cell repertoires in COVID-19. Generated by immunoSEQ multiplex PCR, the TCRdb table keeps only in-frame clones and is missing some. Here the sample spans about 120,000 clones, approximately 81% being singletons. Source material: peripheral blood. These receptor sequences come from a man aged 40-50 years with active or convalescent COVID-19.

The rearrangement joins TRBV6-2 or TRBV6-3 to TRBJ2-3, with D maybe TRBD2 (6 bases). The CDR3 has 15 residues. Germline-derived CDR1 and CDR2 are MNHEY and SVGEGT. With 5 bases removed from V and 4 bases from J, the gap between germline ends came to 16 bases. Written as DNA, the CDR3 is TGTGCCAGCAGTGGAGGGCGGGGTGACTCAGATACGCAGTATTTT. It translates to CASSGGRGDSDTQYF.

The chain recombines TRBV5-1 with TRBJ2-3; 9 bases map to TRBD1. The CDR3 covers 17 residues. Trimming cost V 1 base and J 1 base; bases outside gene matches: 7. Germline V gene lookup returns CDR1 SGHRS and CDR2 YFSETQ. CDR3 loop: CASSLLTGGAGTDTQYF. The CDR3 region has the DNA TGCGCCAGCAGCTTGTTAACAGGGGGCGCGGGCACAGATACGCAGTATTTT.

The chain is built from TRBV5-4 and TRBJ2-7; TRBD1 agrees at 9 bases. V was pared by 0 bases and J by 1 base, with 5 bases of the junction left unmatched. This CDR3 contains 16 residues. Germline values: CDR1 SGHNT, CDR2 YYREEE (reference sequence). The DNA for the CDR3 is TGTGCCAGCAGCTTGGCAGGGACAGGGAATTCCTACGAGCAGTACTTC. Encoded protein: CASSLAGTGNSYEQYF.

The V and J genes are TRBV10-3 and TRBJ1-5, with D possibly being TRBD1 (5 bases). The CDR3 is 14 amino acids. Per germline, CDR1 ENHRY and CDR2 SYGVKD. V lost 2 bases to trimming and J lost 2 bases, with 7 bases between them. In nucleotides, the CDR3 is TGTGCCATCAGTGAGGGCAGGGGCAATCAGCCCCAGCATTTT. Encoded protein: CAISEGRGNQPQHF.

The chain joins TRBV7-9 to TRBJ1-4, with TRBD1 as a possible D gene (6 bases). The length of the CDR3 is 13 residues. Germline V CDR1 and CDR2: SEHNR, FQNEAQ (reference sequence). Trimming took off 8 bases at V and 4 bases at J, with 11 bases between the two ends. CDR3 sequence reads: CASCRDINEKLFF. DNA for the CDR3: TGTGCCAGCTGCAGGGACATTAATGAAAAACTGTTTTTT.

The chain couples TRBV25-1 to TRBJ1-3; no clear D gene. This CDR3 has 14 residues. V gave up 6 bases and J gave up 7 bases, with 16 bases separating them. Germline lookup yields CDR1 MGHDK and CDR2 SYGVNS. The CDR3 region has the DNA TGTGCCAGCAGGGGCGACGGAACGGGGAACACCATATATTTT. This encodes CASRGDGTGNTIYF.

This chain links TRBV6-2 or TRBV6-3 with TRBJ1-5; a weak D match, TRBD1 (6 bases). This CDR3 is 17 amino acids long. V was shortened by 5 bases and J by 2 bases, with 19 bases between the two germline ends. The V gene's germline CDR1 is MNHEY and CDR2 SVGEGT. CDR3 bases: TGTGCCAGCAGTCACCGGAGGGGGGGGCTGGGCAATCAGCCCCAGCATTTT. It translates to CASSHRRGGLGNQPQHF.

J is TRBJ2-7 and V is TRBV6-5; 9 bases match TRBD2. From germline, CDR1 is MNHEY and CDR2 SVGAGI. With V trimmed by 5 bases and J by 0 bases, 5 bases remained unmatched. CDR3 size: 15 residues. This CDR3 is CASSPGTSSSYEQYF. In DNA, the CDR3 is TGTGCCAGCAGTCCCGGGACTAGCAGCTCCTACGAGCAGTACTTC.

The chain links TRBV6-5 to TRBJ2-7; TRBD1 agrees at 7 bases. V dropped 8 bases and J dropped 6; count of bases not matched to a gene: 10. The CDR3 spans 13 residues. Looked up from germline, CDR1 is MNHEY and CDR2 is SVGAGI. CDR3 nucleotides: TGTGCCAGCTGCCGATTACCAGGGGGCGAGCAGTACTTC. It yields the protein CASCRLPGGEQYF.

This clone was observed a few times. CDR3 sequence reads: CASSWQQLNSPLHF. For the CDR3, the DNA is TGTGCCAGCAGTTGGCAACAGCTAAATTCACCCCTCCACTTT. The rearrangement links TRBV27 to TRBJ1-6; the D is unclear. Germline V gene lookup returns CDR1 MNHEY and CDR2 SMNVEV (reference sequence). This CDR3 region has 14 residues. Trimming shortened V by 4 bases and J by 7 bases, and 11 bases separated the two germline ends.

V gene TRBV12-5 combines with J gene TRBJ2-5; D is unresolved. Germline CDR1 LGHNT, CDR2 FRNRAP. V was trimmed by 3 bases and J by 5 bases, leaving 7 bases between them. This CDR3 has 12 amino acids. The CDR3 DNA reads as TGTGCTAGTGGTTTTGGCTCCGAGACCCAGTACTTC. Its translation is CASGFGSETQYF.

The chain carries TRBV11-2 and TRBJ2-7; perhaps TRBD2 as D (6 bases). CDR3 length: 14 residues. Trimming cost V 8 bases and J 3 bases, with 17 bases left between them. Germline CDR1 SGHAT, CDR2 FQNNGV. Here the CDR3 DNA reads TGTGCCAGCTCCCTGCGGGGCCCCTACTACGAGCAGTACTTC. Amino acid sequence: CASSLRGPYYEQYF.

On this clone itself: This sample includes further DNA sequences coding for the same CDR3. The V call is TRBV5-5, the J call TRBJ2-2, with 8 bases fitting TRBD1. Trimming removed 0 bases from V and 6 bases from J; junction bases left unmatched: 7. Germline CDR1 SGHKS, CDR2 YYEKEE (reference sequence). There are 16 residues in the CDR3. The CDR3 here is CASSLDPGRGPGELFF. The CDR3 DNA reads as TGTGCCAGCAGCTTGGATCCCGGCAGGGGGCCCGGGGAGCTGTTTTTT.

V usage is TRBV11-3 and J usage is TRBJ2-7; D is possibly TRBD1 (6 bases). Germline CDR1 and CDR2: SGHNT and YENEEA. CDR3 length equals 15 residues. Trimming stripped 3 bases from V and 0 bases from J, with 12 bases between. In DNA, the CDR3 is TGTGCCAGCAGCTTGGACAGAATAAGCTCCTACGAGCAGTACTTC. It translates to CASSLDRISSYEQYF.

This chain connects TRBV9 to TRBJ1-1; D unresolved. Germline V gene sequence: CDR1 SGDLS, CDR2 YYNGEE. This CDR3 is built from 15 residues. V gave up 0 bases and J gave up 5 bases, with 14 bases separating them. CDR3 in DNA: TGTGCCAGCAGCGTAGAAGCCTCGGGGTGGACTGAAGCTTTCTTT. It yields the protein CASSVEASGWTEAFF.